The clone carrying this T cell receptor beta chain has ten or more counts. Its antigen is currently unknown. The lymph nodes were axillary draining lymph nodes from breast cancer patients. The V gene's germline CDR1 is MNHEY and CDR2 SVGEGT. V gave up 0 bases and J gave up 4 bases, with 16 bases separating them. CDR3 size: 16 residues. The data belong to a study of breast tumors, draining lymph nodes, adjacent tissues. Points from the study as a whole: Tumor repertoires ranked between lymph nodes and nontumor tissue in diversity, with V and J gene preferences. That most tumor T cells come from lymph nodes remained unproven.

TCRdb re-called the multiplex PCR reads with MiXCR, one entry per CDR3 protein. The table has over 200,000 distinct CDR3 sequences, approximately 30% seen once. The origin of this receptor is a female donor with breast cancer. Some clones in this sample may be carry-over from other donors' samples. The specimen was axillary lymph node tissue. The gene calls are TRBV6-2 or TRBV6-3 and TRBJ2-7; the D is unclear. CDR3 residues: CASSYSREAPRYEQYF. CDR3 bases: TGTGCCAGCAGTTACTCGAGAGAGGCTCCTAGATACGAGCAGTACTTC.